Presented here are 21 T cell receptor beta chains from one specimen sequenced in a study of T cells in Graves' hyperthyroidism and ophthalmopathy. Regions amplified from RNA transcripts were the TCR beta CDR3 regions. A set of HTBI primers served as the primers for a first-round RT-PCR of the TCR CDR3. One entry per CDR3 protein results from TCRdb running MiXCR on the multiplex PCR reads. The data show around 350,000 distinct CDR3 sequences, about 18% seen once. Sequencing was performed on blood. The receptors come from a woman between 18 and 29 years old with Graves' hyperthyroidism.

The sample holds many counts of this clonotype. The gene calls are TRBV5-1 and TRBJ1-2; TRBD1 agrees at 7 bases. The CDR3 has 16 residues. The germline V gene encodes CDR1 SGHRS and CDR2 YFSETQ. V gave up 3 bases and J gave up 0 bases; unmatched junction bases: 8. CDR3 sequence: CASSYAGTEANYGYTF. DNA of the CDR3: TGCGCCAGCAGCTACGCCGGGACAGAAGCTAACTATGGCTACACCTTC.

A remark on this clonotype: This may stem from a read error, because a much larger clone lies one nucleotide away. The chain has TRBV30 and TRBJ1-1, with a possible D match to TRBD1 (5 bases). The germline V gene has CDR1 GTSNPN and CDR2 SVGIG (reference sequence). The CDR3 has 14 residues. DNA for the CDR3: TGTGCCTGGAGTGGGCTTTCAGGGTTCACTGAAGCTGTCTTT. This translates into CAWSGLSGFTEAVF.

This clonotype was seen repeatedly, ten times or more. The chain has TRBV24-1 and TRBJ2-7; weak D call: TRBD2 (7 bases). The CDR3 runs to 13 residues. Trimming pared 2 bases from V and 7 bases from J, leaving 11 bases between. Per germline, CDR1 KGHDR and CDR2 SFDVKD. CDR3 coding DNA: TGTGCCACCAGTGATTGGAGGGGGGGAGAGCAGTACTTC. This encodes CATSDWRGGEQYF.

This clonotype was observed many times. This chain joins TRBV2 and TRBJ1-5, with D perhaps TRBD1 (5 bases). The CDR3 contains 13 residues. The germline V and J ends were trimmed by 3 bases and 5 bases, with 8 bases remaining between them. CDR1 SNHLY and CDR2 FYNNEI come from the germline V gene. The CDR3 region is CASSDTGDQPQHF. The CDR3 DNA reads TGTGCCAGCAGTGATACAGGAGATCAGCCCCAGCATTTT.

At least ten counts were recorded for this clonotype. The rearrangement links TRBV6-1 to TRBJ1-5, with D possibly TRBD1 on 5 matching bases. V lost 4 bases and J lost 5, with 9 bases in between. Germline CDR1 is MNHNS and CDR2 is SASEGT. The CDR3 consists of 13 residues. CDR3 sequence reads: CASSGGGHQPQHF. CDR3 coding DNA: TGTGCCAGCAGTGGCGGGGGTCATCAGCCCCAGCATTTT.

This clonotype was counted between two and nine times. The J gene is TRBJ2-2, the V gene TRBV11-2; 7 bases align to TRBD2. The CDR3 length is 17 residues. J gave up 3 bases and V 5 bases, and 12 bases lay outside the gene matches. Germline V CDR1 and CDR2: SGHAT, FQNNGV. DNA of the CDR3: TGTGCCAGCAGCGTCTCCCGGGCCCGGGGGGACACCGGGGAGCTGTTTTTT. It translates to CASSVSRARGDTGELFF.

The V gene is TRBV6-1, the J gene TRBJ1-3; perhaps TRBD1 as D (6 bases). This CDR3 is 13 amino acids long. Germline V gene sequence: CDR1 MNHNS, CDR2 SASEGT. Trimming cost V 8 bases and J 3 bases, with 11 bases left between them. CDR3 DNA sequence: TGTGCCAGCGAGGCAGGGGTTGGAAACACCATATATTTT. It is translated as CASEAGVGNTIYF.

A note on this clonotype: Possible read error: a much larger clone is one base away. V gene TRBV5-1 combines with J gene TRBJ1-1; D unclear. Germline CDR1 SGHRS, CDR2 YFSETQ. This CDR3 is built from 12 residues. The CDR3 region is CASSLGRLEACF. CDR3 nucleotide sequence: TGCGCCAGCAGCTTGGGCCGGTTAGAAGCTTGCTTT.

This clonotype was counted ten times or more. The genes are TRBV12-3 or TRBV12-4 and TRBJ2-7; 9 bases map to TRBD1. The CDR3 length is 14 residues. The ends lost 7 bases at V and 7 bases at J; junction bases unmatched: 11. CDR3 DNA: TGTGCCAGCACCTCCGGGACAGGGTCGTGGGAGCAGTACTTC. It specifies CASTSGTGSWEQYF.

This clonotype was detected many times. The chain carries TRBV19 and TRBJ1-2, with D uncertain. The CDR3 runs 11 residues. Per the germline V gene, CDR1 is LNHDA and CDR2 is SQIVND (reference sequence). Between the trimmed V and J ends, which lost 3 bases and 6 bases, there was a span of 5 bases. In DNA form, the CDR3 reads TGTGCCAGTAGTATCTTCGATGGCTACACCTTC. Encoded protein: CASSIFDGYTF.

In its sample, this clonotype was seen many times. V usage is TRBV12-5 and J usage is TRBJ1-6; D is ambiguous. The CDR3 spans 13 residues. The germline gives CDR1 LGHNT, CDR2 FRNRAP. V lost 3 bases and J 7 bases, leaving 7 bases between the germline ends. This chain's CDR3 is CASGFSANSPLHF. CDR3 bases: TGTGCTAGTGGTTTTTCAGCGAATTCACCCCTCCACTTT.

This clonotype has at least ten counts. This chain links TRBV4-1 with TRBJ2-5; 7 bases align to TRBD2. Germline-derived CDR1 and CDR2 are MGHRA and YSYEKL. The CDR3 runs to 17 residues. J gave up 0 bases and V 3 bases, and 10 bases lay outside the gene matches. In nucleotides, the CDR3 is TGCGCCAGCAGCCAGGGGGGGGGAACGGCTTACCAAGAGACCCAGTACTTC. Amino acids: CASSQGGGTAYQETQYF.

The V gene is TRBV12-3 or TRBV12-4, the J gene TRBJ1-1; D call uncertain. The CDR3 has 14 amino acids. Trimming cost V 10 bases and J 0 bases, with 15 bases left between them. The CDR3 is CATLNGLMNTEAFF. The CDR3 DNA follows: TGTGCCACCCTGAATGGGCTGATGAACACTGAAGCTTTCTTT.

This clonotype occurred many times. The J gene is TRBJ2-5, the V gene TRBV24-1; 11 bases match TRBD1. J lost 5 bases, V lost 4 bases, and 11 bases had no gene match. This CDR3 is built from 17 residues. The germline CDR1 and CDR2 sequences are KGHDR and SFDVKD. The DNA of the CDR3 is TGTGCCACCAGTGACTCTATCTGGACAGGGGGCTGGGAGACCCAGTACTTC. Protein sequence: CATSDSIWTGGWETQYF.

This clonotype was seen many times. A junction end diverges from the germline sequence, so it may reflect a read error. The CDR3 protein is CAHGGGGLGTEAFF. The CDR3 region has the DNA TGTGCCCATGGGGGGGGGGGTTTGGGCACTGAAGCCTTCTTT. The chain joins TRBV6-5 to TRBJ1-1; a possible D gene is TRBD1 (5 bases). This CDR3 contains 14 residues. Germline V gene sequence: CDR1 MNHEY, CDR2 SVGAGI.

In this sample, this clonotype turned up many times. The chain couples TRBV7-2 to TRBJ2-7, with D maybe TRBD1 (6 bases). The germline V gene has CDR1 SGHTA and CDR2 FQGNSA. The CDR3 covers 15 residues. Trimming stripped 5 bases from V and 1 base from J, with 15 bases between. CDR3 in amino acids: CASSPNPTGSYEQYF. The DNA for the CDR3 is TGTGCCAGCAGCCCCAACCCGACAGGTTCCTACGAGCAGTACTTC.

The chain's CDR3 is CSATSGLVQNIQYF. Written as DNA, the CDR3 is TGCAGTGCCACGTCGGGACTAGTCCAAAACATTCAGTACTTC. The V call is TRBV20-1, the J call TRBJ2-4, with 8 nucleotides matching TRBD2. V gave up 6 bases and J gave up 5 bases; unmatched junction bases: 9. There are 14 residues in the CDR3. Germline lookup yields CDR1 DFQATT and CDR2 SNEGSKA (reference sequence).

This clonotype came up many times. The J gene is TRBJ2-2, the V gene TRBV6-1; D is undetermined. CDR1 MNHNS and CDR2 SASEGT come from the germline V gene. This CDR3 has 14 amino acids. Trimming removed 6 bases at V and 3 bases at J, with 11 bases between. CDR3 loop: CASRRSGDTGELFF. CDR3 nucleotides: TGTGCCAGCAGACGCTCTGGCGACACCGGGGAGCTGTTTTTT.

This clonotype was counted at least ten times. This chain links TRBV12-5 with TRBJ1-2; D not resolved. V was pared by 7 bases and J by 8 bases, with 17 bases between. This CDR3 is built from 13 residues. The germline gives CDR1 LGHNT, CDR2 FRNRAP. The CDR3 protein is CASAFRNGLGYTF. CDR3 DNA sequence: TGTGCTAGTGCCTTTCGAAACGGCCTCGGCTACACCTTC. Using reference TRBV12-5 and TRBJ1-2 for the parts outside the CDR3, the full variable domain is DARVTQTPRHKVTEMGQEVTMRCQPILGHNTVFWYRQTMMQGLELLAYFRNRAPLDDSGMPKDRFSAEMPDATLATLKIQPSEPRDSAVYFCASAFRNGLGYTFGSGTRLTVV.

This clonotype was observed many times. CDR3: CASSLAPQTGKYGYTF. The CDR3 coding sequence is TGTGCCAGCAGCTTAGCGCCTCAGACAGGGAAGTATGGCTACACCTTC. The V and J genes are TRBV7-2 and TRBJ1-2, with 7 bases aligning to TRBD1. This CDR3 has 16 residues. The germline V gene has CDR1 SGHTA and CDR2 FQGNSA. Trimming took 0 bases from V and 5 from J; bases not matched to a gene: 9.

The chain joins TRBV6-1 to TRBJ2-7; possibly TRBD1 for D (6 bases). CDR1 MNHNS and CDR2 SASEGT come from the germline V gene. Deletions cut 11 bases from V and 5 bases from J, with 13 bases between. The CDR3 consists of 11 residues. The CDR3 loop reads CAFPGVDEQYF. The CDR3 region has the DNA TGTGCCTTCCCAGGGGTGGACGAGCAGTACTTC.